This T cell receptor beta chain was sequenced in a study of CD8+CD57+ T cells in acquired aplastic anemia. This clonotype was seen repeatedly, ten times or more. Its antigen is not identified. Genomic DNA, serving as template, underwent TCR beta VDJ and CDR3 profiling. TCRdb re-derived calls from the reads in MiXCR, one entry per CDR3 protein. The repertoire holds fewer than 200,000 distinct CDR3 sequences, with more than 45% as singletons. V dropped 5 bases and J dropped 4; count of bases not matched to a gene: 11. This CDR3 comprises 16 residues. Germline assignment: CDR1 SEHNR and CDR2 FQNEAQ (reference sequence). Patients selected for sequencing had displayed CD8+CD57+ cell expansion by flow cytometry. Among the patients, all had severe acquired aplastic anemia. Overall study results and limits: In common between the patients and the controls were some 29 CD8+ CDR3 sequences.

The specimen sequenced was sorted CD4+, CD8+, or CD8+CD57+ T cells (not recorded which) from PBMCs. The sequence came from a human donor with aplastic anemia. This sequence joins TRBV7-9 and TRBJ1-1; 9 nucleotides match TRBD1. CDR3 loop: CASSIGTGWGGTEAFF. In DNA form, the CDR3 reads TGTGCCAGCAGCATCGGGACAGGGTGGGGGGGCACTGAAGCTTTCTTT.